This TCR beta chain was recorded in a study of vaccination and CD4 T cells after COVID-19. The wider study: Six males and four females, two of them Hispanic, were enrolled as convalescents.

Cultured CD4+ T-cell DNA underwent Oncomine TCR Beta short-read sequencing. TCRdb reanalysed the PCR reads using MiXCR and keeps one entry per CDR3 protein. This sample has some 26,000 distinct CDR3 sequences, with 40% to 45% found just once. About this clonotype itself: Antigen specificity is unknown.

V lost 4 bases to trimming and J lost 4 bases, with 13 bases between them. CDR3 size: 15 residues. The V gene's germline CDR1 is SGHTA and CDR2 FQGTGA. Time point indicated: late sampling 161 to 241 days after vaccination in three convalescent patients. Documented treatment: approximately nine-day PBMC culture with coronavirus spike peptide pools or control peptides (ViraFEST assay). After expanding antigen-specific T cells with peptide pools, ViraFEST sequenced their TCRs. This specimen consisted of CD4+ T cells from blood, cultured in vitro, obtained about 7 months after SARS-CoV-2 vaccination. The sequence was obtained from a human donor who had recovered from COVID-19. The V call is TRBV7-3, the J call TRBJ2-2, with D possibly matching TRBD2 (6 bases). The CDR3 sequence: CASSSQLARTGELFF. The CDR3 nucleotides are TGTGCCAGCAGCTCCCAACTAGCCCGCACCGGGGAGCTGTTTTTT. The full variable domain, with the rest looked up from reference TRBV7-3 and TRBJ2-2, is GAGVSQTPSNKVTEKGKYVELRCDPISGHTALYWYRQSLGQGPEFLIYFQGTGAADDSGLPNDRFFAVRPEGSVSTLKIQRTERGDSAVYLCASSSQLARTGELFFGEGSRLTVL.